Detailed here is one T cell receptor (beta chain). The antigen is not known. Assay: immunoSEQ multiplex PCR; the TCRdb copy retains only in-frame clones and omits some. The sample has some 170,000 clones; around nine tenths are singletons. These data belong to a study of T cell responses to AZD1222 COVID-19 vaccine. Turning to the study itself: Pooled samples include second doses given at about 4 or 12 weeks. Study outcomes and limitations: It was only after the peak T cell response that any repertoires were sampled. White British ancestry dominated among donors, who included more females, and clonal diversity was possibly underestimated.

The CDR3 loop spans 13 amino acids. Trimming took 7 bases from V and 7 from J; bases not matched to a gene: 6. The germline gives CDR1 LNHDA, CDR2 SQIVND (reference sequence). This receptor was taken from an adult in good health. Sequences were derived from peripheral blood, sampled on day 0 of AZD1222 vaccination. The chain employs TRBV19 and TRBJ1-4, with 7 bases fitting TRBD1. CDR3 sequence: CASTWGQTEKLFF. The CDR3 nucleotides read TGTGCCAGTACGTGGGGACAGACTGAAAAACTGTTTTTT.